This note documents a single T cell receptor (beta chain) sequence. This sample was taken from a study of blood T cell repertoires in COVID-19. Whole-study context: The study drew acute and convalescent COVID-19 samples from the United States, Italy and Spain. Sources were T cells, B-cell-depleted T cells, or PBMCs; the material itself was cDNA or gDNA.

Clones were sequenced by immunoSEQ multiplex PCR, and TCRdb holds only the in-frame ones, with some missing. The sample shows some 41,000 clones, around 80% of them seen only once. With 6 bases clipped from V and 4 bases from J, the junction kept 9 bases outside the gene matches. Germline V gene lookup returns CDR1 SQVTM and CDR2 ANQGSEA. CDR3 size: 14 residues. Sequenced input: peripheral blood. The chain employs TRBV29-1 and TRBJ1-1, with TRBD1 identical over 9 bases. The TCR was taken from a woman of 80 years or more with active or convalescent COVID-19. The CDR3 nucleotides read TGCAGCGTCCAGACAGGGGGATTTGGCACTGAAGCTTTCTTT. Protein sequence: CSVQTGGFGTEAFF.